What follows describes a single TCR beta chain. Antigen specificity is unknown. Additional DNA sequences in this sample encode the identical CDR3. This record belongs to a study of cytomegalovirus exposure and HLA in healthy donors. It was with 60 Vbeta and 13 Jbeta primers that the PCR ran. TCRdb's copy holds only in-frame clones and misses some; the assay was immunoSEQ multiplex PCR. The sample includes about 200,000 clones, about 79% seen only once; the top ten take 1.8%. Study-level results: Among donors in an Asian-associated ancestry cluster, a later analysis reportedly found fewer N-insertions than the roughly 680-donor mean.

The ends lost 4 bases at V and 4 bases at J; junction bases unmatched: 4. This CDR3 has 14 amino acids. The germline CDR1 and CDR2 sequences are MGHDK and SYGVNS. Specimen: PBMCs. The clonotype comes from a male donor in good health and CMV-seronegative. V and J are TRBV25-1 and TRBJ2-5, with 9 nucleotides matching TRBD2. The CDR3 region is CASSVDSGGETQYF. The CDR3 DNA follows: TGTGCCAGCAGTGTCGATAGCGGGGGAGAGACCCAGTACTTC. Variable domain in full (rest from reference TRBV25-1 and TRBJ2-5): EADIYQTPRYLVIGTGKKITLECSQTMGHDKMYWYQQDPGMELHLIHYSYGVNSTEKGDLSSESTVSRIRTEHFPLTLESARPSHTSQYLCASSVDSGGETQYFGPGTRLLVL.